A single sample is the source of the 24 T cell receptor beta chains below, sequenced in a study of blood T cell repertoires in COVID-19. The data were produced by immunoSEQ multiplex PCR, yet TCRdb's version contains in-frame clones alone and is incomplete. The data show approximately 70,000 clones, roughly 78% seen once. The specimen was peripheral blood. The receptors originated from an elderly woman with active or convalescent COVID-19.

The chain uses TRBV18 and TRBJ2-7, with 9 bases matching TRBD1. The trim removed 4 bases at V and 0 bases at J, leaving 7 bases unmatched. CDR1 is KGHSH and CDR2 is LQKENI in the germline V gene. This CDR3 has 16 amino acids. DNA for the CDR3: TGTGCCAGCTCACGGGACAGGGCGAGAAGCTCCTACGAGCAGTACTTC. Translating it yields CASSRDRARSSYEQYF.

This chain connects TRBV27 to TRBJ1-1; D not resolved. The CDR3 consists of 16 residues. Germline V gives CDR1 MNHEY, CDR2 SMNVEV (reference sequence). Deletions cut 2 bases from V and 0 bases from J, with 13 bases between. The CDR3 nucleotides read TGTGCCAGCAGTTTAGAGGGAAGCAACATGAACACTGAAGCTTTCTTT. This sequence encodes CASSLEGSNMNTEAFF.

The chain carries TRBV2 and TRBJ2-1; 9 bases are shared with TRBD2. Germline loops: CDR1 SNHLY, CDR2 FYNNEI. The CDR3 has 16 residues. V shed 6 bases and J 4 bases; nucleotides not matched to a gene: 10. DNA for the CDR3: TGTGCCAGCAGCCTCCAACTAGCGGGCCCGTACAATGAGCAGTTCTTC. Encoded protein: CASSLQLAGPYNEQFF.

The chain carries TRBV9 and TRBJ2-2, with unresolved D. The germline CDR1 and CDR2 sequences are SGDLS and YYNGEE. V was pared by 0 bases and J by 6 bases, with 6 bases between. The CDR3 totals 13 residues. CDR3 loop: CASSVVLSGELFF. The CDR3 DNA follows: TGTGCCAGCAGCGTAGTTCTGTCCGGGGAGCTGTTTTTT.

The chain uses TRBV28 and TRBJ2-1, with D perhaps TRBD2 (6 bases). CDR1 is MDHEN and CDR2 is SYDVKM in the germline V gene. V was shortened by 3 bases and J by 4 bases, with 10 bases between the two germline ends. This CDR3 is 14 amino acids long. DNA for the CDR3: TGTGCCAGCAGTTTGCTAGCGAAATACAATGAGCAGTTCTTC. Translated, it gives CASSLLAKYNEQFF.

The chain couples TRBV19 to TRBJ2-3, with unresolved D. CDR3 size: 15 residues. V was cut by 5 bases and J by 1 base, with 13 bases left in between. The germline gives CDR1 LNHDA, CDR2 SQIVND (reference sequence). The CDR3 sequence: CASSQLAARTDTQYF. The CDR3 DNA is TGTGCCAGTAGTCAATTAGCTGCTCGCACAGATACGCAGTATTTT.

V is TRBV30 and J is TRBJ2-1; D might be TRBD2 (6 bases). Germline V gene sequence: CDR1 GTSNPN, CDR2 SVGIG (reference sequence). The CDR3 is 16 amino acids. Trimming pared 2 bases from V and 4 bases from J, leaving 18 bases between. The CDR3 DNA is TGTGCCTGGAGTACCACCCGGGGGAGACGATACAATGAGCAGTTCTTC. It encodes CAWSTTRGRRYNEQFF.

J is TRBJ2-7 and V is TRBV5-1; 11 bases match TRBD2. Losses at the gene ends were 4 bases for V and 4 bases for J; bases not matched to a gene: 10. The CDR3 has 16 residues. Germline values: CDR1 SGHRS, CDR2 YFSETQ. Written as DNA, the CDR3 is TGCGCCAGCAGCATCGCTAGCGGGGGGCAACAATACGAGCAGTACTTC. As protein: CASSIASGGQQYEQYF.

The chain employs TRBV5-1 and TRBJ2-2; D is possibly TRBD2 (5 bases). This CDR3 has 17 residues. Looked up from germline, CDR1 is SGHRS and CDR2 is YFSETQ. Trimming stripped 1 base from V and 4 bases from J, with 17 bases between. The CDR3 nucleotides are TGCGCCAGCAGCTTGAGAACCGGCGGGTTAGGCACCGGGGAGCTGTTTTTT. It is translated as CASSLRTGGLGTGELFF.

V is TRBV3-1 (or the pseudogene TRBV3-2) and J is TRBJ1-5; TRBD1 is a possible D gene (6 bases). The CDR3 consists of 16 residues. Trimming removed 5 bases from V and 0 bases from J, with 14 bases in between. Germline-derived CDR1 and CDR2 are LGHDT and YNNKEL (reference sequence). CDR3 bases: TGTGCCAGCAGCGCCGGGGGGCGGACTAGCAATCAGCCCCAGCATTTT. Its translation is CASSAGGRTSNQPQHF.

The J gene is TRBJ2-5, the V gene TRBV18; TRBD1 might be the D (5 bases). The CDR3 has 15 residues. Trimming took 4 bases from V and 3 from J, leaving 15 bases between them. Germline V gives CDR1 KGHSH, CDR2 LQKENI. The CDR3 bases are TGTGCCAGCTCACTAGGCAGGGCCCCGAAAGAGACCCAGTACTTC. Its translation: CASSLGRAPKETQYF. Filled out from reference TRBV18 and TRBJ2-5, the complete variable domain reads NAGVMQNPRHLVRRRGQEARLRCSPMKGHSHVYWYRQLPEEGLKFMVYLQKENIIDESGMPKERFSAEFPKEGPSILRIQQVVRGDSAAYFCASSLGRAPKETQYFGPGTRLLVL.

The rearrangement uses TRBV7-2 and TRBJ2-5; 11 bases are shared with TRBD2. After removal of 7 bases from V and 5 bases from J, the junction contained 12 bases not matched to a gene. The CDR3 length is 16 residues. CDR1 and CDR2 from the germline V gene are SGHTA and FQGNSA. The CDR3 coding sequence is TGTGCCAGCAACCCGCATACTAGCGGGAGTTGGGAGACCCAGTACTTC. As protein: CASNPHTSGSWETQYF. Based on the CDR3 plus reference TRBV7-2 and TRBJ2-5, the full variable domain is GAGVSQSPSNKVTEKGKDVELRCDPISGHTALYWYRQSLGQGLEFLIYFQGNSAPDKSGLPSDRFSAERTGGSVSTLTIQRTQQEDSAVYLCASNPHTSGSWETQYFGPGTRLLVL.

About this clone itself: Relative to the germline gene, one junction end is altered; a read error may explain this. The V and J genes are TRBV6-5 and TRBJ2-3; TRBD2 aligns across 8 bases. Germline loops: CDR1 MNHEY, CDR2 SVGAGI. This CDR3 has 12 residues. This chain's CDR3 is CASRNPTCGGLF. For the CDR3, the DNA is TGTGCCAGCAGGAACCCTACTTGCGGGGGGCTCTTT.

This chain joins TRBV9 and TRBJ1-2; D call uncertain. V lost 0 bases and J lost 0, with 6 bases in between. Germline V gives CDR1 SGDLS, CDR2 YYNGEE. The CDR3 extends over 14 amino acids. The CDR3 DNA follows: TGTGCCAGCAGCGTAGGGGCAGCTAACTATGGCTACACCTTC. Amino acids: CASSVGAANYGYTF.

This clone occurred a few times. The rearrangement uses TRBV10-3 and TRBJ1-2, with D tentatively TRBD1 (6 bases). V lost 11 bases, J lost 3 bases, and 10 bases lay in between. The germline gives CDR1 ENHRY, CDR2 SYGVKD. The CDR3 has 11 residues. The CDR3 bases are TGTGCCTCCAGGGGTGACTATGGCTACACCTTC. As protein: CASRGDYGYTF.

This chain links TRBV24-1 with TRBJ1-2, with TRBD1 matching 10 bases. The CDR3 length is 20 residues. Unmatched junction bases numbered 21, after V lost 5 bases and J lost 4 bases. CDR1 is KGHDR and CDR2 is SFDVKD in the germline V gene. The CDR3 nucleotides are TGTGCCACCAGTGGGTCAACTATTTCTGGGACAGGGGTTCCCTTCTATGGCTACACCTTC. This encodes CATSGSTISGTGVPFYGYTF.

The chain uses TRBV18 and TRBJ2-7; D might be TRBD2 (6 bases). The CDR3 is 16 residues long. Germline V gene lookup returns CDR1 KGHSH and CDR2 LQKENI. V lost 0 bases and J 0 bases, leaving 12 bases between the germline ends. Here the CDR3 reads CASSPPTGVSSYEQYF. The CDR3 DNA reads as TGTGCCAGCTCACCACCAACGGGGGTTAGCTCCTACGAGCAGTACTTC.

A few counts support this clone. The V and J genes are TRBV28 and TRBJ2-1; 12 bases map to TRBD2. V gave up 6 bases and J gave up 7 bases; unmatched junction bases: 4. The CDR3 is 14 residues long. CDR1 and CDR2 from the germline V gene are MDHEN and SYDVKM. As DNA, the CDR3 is TGTGCCAGCAGAGGACTAGCGGGACCTAATGAGCAGTTCTTC. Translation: CASRGLAGPNEQFF.

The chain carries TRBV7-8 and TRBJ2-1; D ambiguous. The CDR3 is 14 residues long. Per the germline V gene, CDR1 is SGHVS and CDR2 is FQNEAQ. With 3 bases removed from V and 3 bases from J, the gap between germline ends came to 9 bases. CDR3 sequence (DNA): TGTGCCAGCAGCTTGGGCTTCTTCTACAATGAGCAGTTCTTC. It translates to CASSLGFFYNEQFF.

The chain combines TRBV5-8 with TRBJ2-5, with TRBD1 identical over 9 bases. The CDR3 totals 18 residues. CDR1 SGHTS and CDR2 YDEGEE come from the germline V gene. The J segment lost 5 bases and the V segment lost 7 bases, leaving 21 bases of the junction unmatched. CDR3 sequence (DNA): TGTGCCAGCCCTACGGGACAGGGATTTTTGCGGTCGTCGGAGACCCAGTACTTC. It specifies CASPTGQGFLRSSETQYF.

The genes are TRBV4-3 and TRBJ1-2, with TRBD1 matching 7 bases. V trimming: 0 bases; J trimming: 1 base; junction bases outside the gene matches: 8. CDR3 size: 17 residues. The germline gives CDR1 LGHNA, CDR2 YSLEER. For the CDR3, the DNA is TGCGCCAGCAGCCAAGAGACCGGGACAGCGATTAACTATGGCTACACCTTC. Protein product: CASSQETGTAINYGYTF.

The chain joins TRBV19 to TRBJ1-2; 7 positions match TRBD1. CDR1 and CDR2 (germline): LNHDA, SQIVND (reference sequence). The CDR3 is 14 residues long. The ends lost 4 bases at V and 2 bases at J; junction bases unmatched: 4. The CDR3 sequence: CASSTPGQNYGYTF. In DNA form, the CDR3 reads TGTGCCAGTAGTACCCCGGGACAGAACTATGGCTACACCTTC.

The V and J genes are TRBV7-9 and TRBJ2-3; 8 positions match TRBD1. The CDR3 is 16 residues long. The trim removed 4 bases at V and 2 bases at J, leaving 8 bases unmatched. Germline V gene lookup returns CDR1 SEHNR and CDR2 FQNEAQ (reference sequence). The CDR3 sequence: CASSSGTGHVTDTQYF. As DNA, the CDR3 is TGTGCCAGCAGCTCCGGGACAGGTCACGTCACAGATACGCAGTATTTT.

For the CDR3, the DNA is TGTGCCAGCAGCCCCATGGACAGCTTGAATGAGCAGTTCTTC. It is translated as CASSPMDSLNEQFF. The chain carries TRBV7-2 and TRBJ2-1; D is perhaps TRBD1 (6 bases). The CDR3 length is 14 residues. Germline V lookup: CDR1 SGHTA, CDR2 FQGNSA. Trimming took 5 bases from V and 7 from J, leaving 15 bases between them.